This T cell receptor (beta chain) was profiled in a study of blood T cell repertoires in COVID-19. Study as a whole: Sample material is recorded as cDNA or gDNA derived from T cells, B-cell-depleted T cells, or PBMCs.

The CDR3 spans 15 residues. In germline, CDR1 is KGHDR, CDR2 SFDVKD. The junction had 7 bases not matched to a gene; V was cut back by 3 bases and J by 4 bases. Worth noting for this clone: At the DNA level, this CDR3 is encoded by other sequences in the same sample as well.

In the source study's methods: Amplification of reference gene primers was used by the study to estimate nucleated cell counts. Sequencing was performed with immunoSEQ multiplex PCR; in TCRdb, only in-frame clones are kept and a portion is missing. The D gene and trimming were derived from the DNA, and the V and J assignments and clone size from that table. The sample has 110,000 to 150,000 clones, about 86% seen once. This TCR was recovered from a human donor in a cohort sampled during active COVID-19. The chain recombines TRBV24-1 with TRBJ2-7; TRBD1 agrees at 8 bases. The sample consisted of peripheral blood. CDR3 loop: CATSDPRDRTYEQYF. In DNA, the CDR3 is TGTGCCACCAGTGATCCCCGGGACAGGACATACGAGCAGTACTTC.